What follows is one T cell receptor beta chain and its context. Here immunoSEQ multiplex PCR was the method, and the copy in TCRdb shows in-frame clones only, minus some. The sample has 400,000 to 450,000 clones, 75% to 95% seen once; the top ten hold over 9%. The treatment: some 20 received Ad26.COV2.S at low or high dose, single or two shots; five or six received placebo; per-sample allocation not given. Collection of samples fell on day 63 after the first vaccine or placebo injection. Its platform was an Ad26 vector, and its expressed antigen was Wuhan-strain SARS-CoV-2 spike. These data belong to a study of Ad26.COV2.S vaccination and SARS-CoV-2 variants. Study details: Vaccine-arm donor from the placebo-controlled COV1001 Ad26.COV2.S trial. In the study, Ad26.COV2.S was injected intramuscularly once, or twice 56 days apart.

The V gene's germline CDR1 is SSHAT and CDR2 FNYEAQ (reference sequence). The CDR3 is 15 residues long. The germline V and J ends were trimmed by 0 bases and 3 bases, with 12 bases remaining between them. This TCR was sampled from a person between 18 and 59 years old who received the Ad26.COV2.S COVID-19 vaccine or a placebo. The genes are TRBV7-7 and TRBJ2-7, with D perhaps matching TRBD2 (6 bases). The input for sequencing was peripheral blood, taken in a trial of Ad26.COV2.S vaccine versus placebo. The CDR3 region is CASSLALGSHYEQYF. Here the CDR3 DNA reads TGTGCCAGCAGCTTAGCGCTCGGGAGTCACTACGAGCAGTACTTC.